This is a list of T cell receptor beta chains from one sample in a study of cytomegalovirus exposure and HLA in healthy donors. Some clones are missing from TCRdb's copy, which holds only in-frame ones; the method was immunoSEQ multiplex PCR. The sample includes 90,000 to 150,000 clones, roughly four fifths of them seen just once. The sample taken for sequencing was PBMCs. These receptor sequences come from a young woman in good health and CMV-seropositive. The CDR3 runs from the conserved cysteine through the conserved F or W. D genes are given only for firm matches. Some rows mark clone size as missing; the rest say once, few, many or name a class of expanded clone.

v_gene	abundance	j_gene	d_gene	CDR3aa	CDR3nt
TRBV19	.	TRBJ1-2	TRBD1	CASSPGGTGEGYGYTF	TGTGCCAGTAGTCCGGGCGGGACAGGGGAAGGCTATGGCTACACCTTC
TRBV4-1	.	TRBJ1-5	.	CASSQAPGGQPQHF	TGCGCCAGCAGCCAAGCCCCGGGGGGACAGCCCCAGCATTTT
TRBV10-3	.	TRBJ2-3	.	CAISMDTTTLPTQYF	TGTGCCATCAGTATGGATACGACTACCTTACCGACGCAGTATTTT
TRBV4-3	.	TRBJ1-2	.	CASSQIPGFYGYTF	TGCGCCAGCAGCCAAATTCCAGGGTTCTATGGCTACACCTTC
TRBV18	.	TRBJ2-7	.	CASSPRWAGNSYEQYF	TGTGCCAGCTCACCCCGCTGGGCGGGGAACTCCTACGAGCAGTACTTC
TRBV6-6	.	TRBJ2-5	.	CASRVGQQETQYF	TGTGCCAGCCGAGTCGGACAGCAAGAGACCCAGTACTTC
TRBV30	few	TRBJ1-1	.	CAWGPNTEAFF	TGTGCCTGGGGCCCGAACACTGAAGCTTTCTTT
TRBV18	.	TRBJ2-5	TRBD2	CASSGLAGASKETQYF	TGTGCCAGCTCTGGGCTAGCGGGGGCCTCCAAAGAGACCCAGTACTTC
TRBV4-2	.	TRBJ1-2	.	CASSQEAAGYNYGYTF	TGTGCCAGCAGCCAAGAGGCTGCAGGTTATAACTATGGCTACACCTTC
TRBV6-5	.	TRBJ2-2	.	CASSSHSGTGELFF	TGTGCCAGCAGTTCCCACTCGGGGACCGGGGAGCTGTTTTTT
TRBV12-5	.	TRBJ2-7	TRBD1	CASGRTGSSYEQYF	TGTGCTAGTGGTCGGACAGGTTCCTCCTACGAGCAGTACTTC
TRBV4-3	.	TRBJ2-1	.	CASSQDIRGGYNEQFF	TGCGCCAGCAGCCAAGATATCCGGGGTGGATACAATGAGCAGTTCTTC
TRBV27	.	TRBJ1-5	.	CASSSVGGLGNQPQHF	TGTGCCAGCAGCTCCGTCGGGGGTCTGGGCAATCAGCCCCAGCATTTT
TRBV7-2	.	TRBJ2-3	TRBD1	CASSLTGSTDTQYF	TGTGCCAGCAGCTTGACAGGGAGCACAGATACGCAGTATTTT